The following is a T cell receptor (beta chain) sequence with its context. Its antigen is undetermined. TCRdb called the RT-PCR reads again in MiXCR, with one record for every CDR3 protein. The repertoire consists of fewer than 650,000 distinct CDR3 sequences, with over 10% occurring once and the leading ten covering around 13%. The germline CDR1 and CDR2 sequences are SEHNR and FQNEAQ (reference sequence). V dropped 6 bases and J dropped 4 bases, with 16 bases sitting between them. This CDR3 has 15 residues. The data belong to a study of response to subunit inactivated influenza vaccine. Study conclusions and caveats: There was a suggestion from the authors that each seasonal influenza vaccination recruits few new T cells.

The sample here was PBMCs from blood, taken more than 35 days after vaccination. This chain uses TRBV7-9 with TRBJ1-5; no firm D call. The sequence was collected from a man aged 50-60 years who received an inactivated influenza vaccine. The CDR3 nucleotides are TGTGCCAGCAGTTATTCCAGCGGCGGTAATCAGCCCCAGCATTTT. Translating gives CASSYSSGGNQPQHF. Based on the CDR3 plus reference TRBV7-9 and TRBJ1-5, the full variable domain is DTGVSQNPRHKITKRGQNVTFRCDPISEHNRLYWYRQTLGQGPEFLTYFQNEAQLEKSRLLSDRFSAERPKGSFSTLEIQRTEQGDSAMYLCASSYSSGGNQPQHFGDGTRLSIL.